This passage covers 16 T cell receptor beta chains from one sample sequenced in a study of T-cell reconstitution after alpha-beta-depleted transplantation in children. Preparation of the TCRbeta library used unique molecular identifiers. One entry per CDR3 protein, called by TCRdb with MiXCR from the PCR reads. The sample records some 530,000 distinct CDR3 sequences, about an eighth being singletons. The sequencing here drew on PBMCs from the stem cell graft donor, taken from the stem cell graft. The receptors originated from a human donor who donated a stem cell graft to a child with combined immunodeficiency.

In this sample, this clonotype turned up a few times. CDR3 residues: CASSPTRNEQYF. CDR3 nucleotide sequence: TGCGCCAGCAGCCCGACTAGAAACGAGCAGTACTTC. The chain is built from TRBV5-1 and TRBJ2-7; the D gene is possibly TRBD2 (6 bases). This CDR3 comprises 12 residues. Germline V gene data show CDR1 as SGHRS and CDR2 as YFSETQ. V was clipped by 4 bases and J by 5 bases, with 10 bases between them.

This clonotype was observed a few times. The chain combines TRBV13 with TRBJ2-5, with D unresolved. The CDR3 is made up of 14 amino acids. The V and J ends lost 5 bases and 2 bases respectively, with 12 bases between them. Germline V gene sequence: CDR1 PRHDT, CDR2 FYEKMQ (reference sequence). CDR3 sequence reads: CASSTRLTQETQYF. The CDR3 region has the DNA TGTGCCAGCAGCACCAGACTCACACAAGAGACCCAGTACTTC.

This clonotype was picked up a small number of times. The chain combines TRBV29-1 with TRBJ2-3; the match to TRBD2 covers 10 bases. This CDR3 contains 15 residues. Germline CDR1 is SQVTM and CDR2 is ANQGSEA. V was pared by 7 bases and J by 5 bases, with 12 bases of the junction left unmatched. The chain's CDR3 is CSACLLAGVVDTQYF. In nucleotides, the CDR3 is TGCAGCGCGTGTCTCCTAGCGGGAGTCGTAGATACGCAGTATTTT.

Only a few counts were recorded for this clonotype. This chain uses TRBV19 with TRBJ1-5; 8 nucleotides match TRBD1. With 10 bases clipped from V and 6 bases from J, the junction kept 8 bases outside the gene matches. Germline CDR1 LNHDA, CDR2 SQIVND (reference sequence). The CDR3 extends over 13 amino acids. The CDR3 DNA sequence: TGTGCCACCGACAGGGGAGGAGGTCAGCCCCAGCATTTT. Protein: CATDRGGGQPQHF.

The rearrangement uses TRBV12-3 or TRBV12-4 and TRBJ1-2; 8 nucleotides match TRBD1. The CDR3 sequence is 17 residues long. The V segment lost 5 bases and the J segment 8 bases; nucleotides outside the gene matches: 19. DNA for the CDR3: TGTGCCAGCAGTATTAGACGCTCTGGACAGGGATATCGAGGCTACACCTTC. Protein: CASSIRRSGQGYRGYTF.

The chain links TRBV28 to TRBJ2-2; 7 bases are a match to TRBD1. Germline lookup yields CDR1 MDHEN and CDR2 SYDVKM. The J segment lost 0 bases and the V segment lost 7 bases, leaving 11 bases of the junction unmatched. CDR3 length: 17 residues. The CDR3 sequence is CASTLTWTGSNTGELFF. In DNA form, the CDR3 reads TGTGCCAGCACCCTAACCTGGACAGGTTCGAACACCGGGGAGCTGTTTTTT.

The V call is TRBV6-2 or TRBV6-3, the J call TRBJ2-5; D is ambiguous. This CDR3 is built from 14 residues. Germline CDR1 MNHEY, CDR2 SVGEGT. Trimming took off 7 bases at V and 1 base at J, with 13 bases between the two ends. As DNA, the CDR3 is TGTGCCAGCACTACGATGCGGTCCCAAGAGACCCAGTACTTC. Translation: CASTTMRSQETQYF.

The gene calls are TRBV7-8 and TRBJ2-4; TRBD2 might be the D (7 bases). The CDR3 has 14 amino acids. CDR1 SGHVS and CDR2 FQNEAQ come from the germline V gene. V lost 7 bases, J lost 4 bases, and 14 bases lay in between. CDR3 in amino acids: CASNVGGAKNIQYF. CDR3 DNA sequence: TGTGCCAGCAACGTAGGGGGGGCGAAAAACATTCAGTACTTC. Drawing the rest from reference TRBV7-8 and TRBJ2-4, the complete variable domain is GAGVSQSPRYKVAKRGQDVALRCDPISGHVSLFWYQQALGQGPEFLTYFQNEAQLDKSGLPSDRFFAERPEGSVSTLKIQRTQQEDSAVYLCASNVGGAKNIQYFGAGTRLSVL.

This clonotype has more than one count but fewer than ten. The chain has TRBV19 and TRBJ2-1, with 7 bases fitting TRBD1. CDR1 and CDR2 from the germline V gene are LNHDA and SQIVND (reference sequence). There are 15 residues in the CDR3. J lost 4 bases, V lost 10 bases, and 13 bases had no gene match. CDR3 DNA: TGTGCCACCGCCAGGGACAGCTCTAATTACAATGAGCAGTTCTTC. This translates into CATARDSSNYNEQFF.

At least ten counts were recorded for this clonotype. The CDR3 spells CSARLVYEQYF. CDR3 in DNA: TGCAGTGCTAGACTAGTTTACGAGCAGTACTTC. The J gene is TRBJ2-7, the V gene TRBV20-1; no clear D gene. Trimming took off 2 bases at V and 4 bases at J, with 6 bases between the two ends. The CDR3 loop spans 11 amino acids. Germline values: CDR1 DFQATT, CDR2 SNEGSKA (reference sequence).

This clonotype occurred many times. The chain links TRBV12-3 or TRBV12-4 to TRBJ1-1, with D unresolved. The CDR3 length is 13 residues. Trimming pared 0 bases from V and 3 bases from J, leaving 5 bases between. The CDR3 DNA is TGTGCCAGCAGTTTAGCCCGGCACACTGAAGCTTTCTTT. It encodes CASSLARHTEAFF.

This clonotype was seen a few times. The chain has TRBV7-8 and TRBJ2-1; D could derive from TRBD1 or TRBD2 (5 bases each). Germline values: CDR1 SGHVS, CDR2 FQNEAQ. The CDR3 loop spans 17 amino acids. Trimming removed 1 base from V and 4 bases from J, with 17 bases in between. The CDR3 is CASSLDRGGRGYNEQFF. As DNA, the CDR3 is TGTGCCAGCAGCTTAGATCGGGGCGGGCGTGGGTACAATGAGCAGTTCTTC.

A note on this clonotype: Being one base from a much bigger clone, this may be a read error. Because it lacks the conserved phenylalanine or tryptophan at the end, this CDR3 is likely a read error. DNA for the CDR3: TGTGCCAGCAGCTTAGTCGGGACAGGGAAGTTGTACGAGCAGTACCTC. Its translation: CASSLVGTGKLYEQYL. V and J are TRBV7-2 and TRBJ2-7; 9 nucleotides match TRBD1. Germline V gene sequence: CDR1 SGHTA, CDR2 FQGNSA. CDR3 length: 16 residues. J lost 4 bases, V lost 1 base, and 8 bases had no gene match.

This clonotype was picked up a small number of times. V usage is TRBV13 and J usage is TRBJ2-5, with D perhaps given as TRBD1 or TRBD2 (6 bases each). The germline CDR1 and CDR2 sequences are PRHDT and FYEKMQ (reference sequence). This CDR3 is 15 amino acids long. Between the trimmed V and J ends, which lost 5 bases and 5 bases, there was a span of 18 bases. The CDR3 region has the DNA TGTGCCAGCAGCCCGTTCCCGGGGGCGGGTGAGACCCAGTACTTC. Amino acids: CASSPFPGAGETQYF.

This chain links TRBV6-2 or TRBV6-3 with TRBJ2-6; 8 nucleotides line up with TRBD1. This CDR3 region has 16 residues. V was pared by 7 bases and J by 0 bases, with 5 bases of the junction left unmatched. Germline assignment: CDR1 MNHEY and CDR2 SVGEGT. For the CDR3, the DNA is TGTGCCAGCAAGACAGGGGCCAGCTCTGGGGCCAACGTCCTGACTTTC. This translates into CASKTGASSGANVLTF.

This clonotype was recorded many times. This chain uses TRBV12-3 or TRBV12-4 with TRBJ2-7; D is ambiguous. This CDR3 comprises 11 residues. Trimming removed 3 bases from V and 7 bases from J, with 7 bases in between. As DNA, the CDR3 is TGTGCCAGCAGTTTGAATCGGGAGCAGTACTTC. This encodes CASSLNREQYF.